The clone carrying this TCR beta chain turned up a few times. V dropped 6 bases and J dropped 3; count of bases not matched to a gene: 9. The CDR3 contains 15 residues. Germline V lookup: CDR1 MNHEY, CDR2 SVGEGT. TCRdb analysed the RT-PCR reads with MiXCR anew, one entry per CDR3 protein. The sample has about 700,000 distinct CDR3 sequences; 12% to 15% are singletons. The sequencing sample was made of memory CD4+ T cells from blood. This sequence originates from a female donor in good health, serving as a healthy control. This sequence joins TRBV6-2 or TRBV6-3 and TRBJ2-5, with 8 nucleotides matching TRBD2. CDR3 bases: TGTGCCAGCAGCTCCGCTGGACTAGCCAAAGAGACCCAGTACTTC. It is translated as CASSSAGLAKETQYF.